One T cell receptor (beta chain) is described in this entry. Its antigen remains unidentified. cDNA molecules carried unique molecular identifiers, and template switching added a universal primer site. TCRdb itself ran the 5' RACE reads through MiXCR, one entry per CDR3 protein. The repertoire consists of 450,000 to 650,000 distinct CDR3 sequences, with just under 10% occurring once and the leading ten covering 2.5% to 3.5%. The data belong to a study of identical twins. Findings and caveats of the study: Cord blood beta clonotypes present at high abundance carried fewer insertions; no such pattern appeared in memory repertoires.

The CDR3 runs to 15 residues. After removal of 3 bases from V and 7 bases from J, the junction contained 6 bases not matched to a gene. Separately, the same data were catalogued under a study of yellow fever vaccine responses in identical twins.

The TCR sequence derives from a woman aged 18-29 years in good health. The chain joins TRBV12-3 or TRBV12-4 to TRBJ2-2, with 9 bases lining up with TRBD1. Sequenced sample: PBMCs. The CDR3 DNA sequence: TGTGCCAGCAGTTTTGGGACAGGGAGAGGCGGGGAGCTGTTTTTT. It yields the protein CASSFGTGRGGELFF.